Sequencing of this TCR beta chain was carried out in a study of T cell changes during pregnancy in multiple sclerosis. This CDR3 comprises 12 residues. Germline V gene data show CDR1 as MNHNS and CDR2 as SASEGT. V gave up 6 bases and J gave up 5 bases, with 11 bases separating them. The protocol was immunoSEQ multiplex PCR, while the TCRdb copy is restricted to in-frame clones and leaves out a portion. The sample holds around 38,000 clones; more than 85% are singletons and the top ten take roughly 5%. The sequence came from a female donor with multiple sclerosis, enrolled in a pregnancy study. This rearrangement joins TRBV6-1 to TRBJ2-7; tentative D call: TRBD1 (5 bases). The sample was CD8+ T cells from peripheral blood mononuclear cells, taken in the third trimester of pregnancy. CDR3 in amino acids: CASSRVLDEQYF. CDR3 nucleotides: TGTGCCAGCAGCAGGGTTCTGGACGAGCAGTACTTC.